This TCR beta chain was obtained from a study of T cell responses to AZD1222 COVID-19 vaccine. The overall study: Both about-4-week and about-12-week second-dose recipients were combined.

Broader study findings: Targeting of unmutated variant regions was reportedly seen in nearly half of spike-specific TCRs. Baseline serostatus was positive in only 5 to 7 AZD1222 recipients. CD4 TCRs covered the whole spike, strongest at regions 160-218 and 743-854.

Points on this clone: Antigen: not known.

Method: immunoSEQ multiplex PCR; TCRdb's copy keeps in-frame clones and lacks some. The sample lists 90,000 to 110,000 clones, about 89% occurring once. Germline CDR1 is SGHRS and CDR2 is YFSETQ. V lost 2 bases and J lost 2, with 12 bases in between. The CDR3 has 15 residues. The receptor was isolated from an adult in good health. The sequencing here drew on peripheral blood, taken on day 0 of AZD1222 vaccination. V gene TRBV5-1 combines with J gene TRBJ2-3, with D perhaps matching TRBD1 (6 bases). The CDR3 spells CASSLQGLITDTQYF. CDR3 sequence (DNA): TGCGCCAGCAGCTTACAGGGCCTGATCACAGATACGCAGTATTTT. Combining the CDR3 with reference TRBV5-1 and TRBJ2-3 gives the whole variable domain KAGVTQTPRYLIKTRGQQVTLSCSPISGHRSVSWYQQTPGQGLQFLFEYFSETQRNKGNFPGRFSGRQFSNSRSEMNVSTLELGDSALYLCASSLQGLITDTQYFGPGTRLTVL.